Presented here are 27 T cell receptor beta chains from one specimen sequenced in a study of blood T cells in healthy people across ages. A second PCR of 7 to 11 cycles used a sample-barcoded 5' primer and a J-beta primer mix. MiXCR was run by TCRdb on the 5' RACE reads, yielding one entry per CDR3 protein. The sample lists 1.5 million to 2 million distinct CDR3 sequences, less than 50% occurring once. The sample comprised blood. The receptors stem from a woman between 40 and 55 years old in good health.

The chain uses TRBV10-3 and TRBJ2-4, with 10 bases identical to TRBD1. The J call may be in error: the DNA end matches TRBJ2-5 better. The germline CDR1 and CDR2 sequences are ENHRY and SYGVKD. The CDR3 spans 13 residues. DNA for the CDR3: TGTGCCACCAGGACAGGGGGTGAGGAGACCCAGTACTTC. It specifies CATRTGGEETQYF.

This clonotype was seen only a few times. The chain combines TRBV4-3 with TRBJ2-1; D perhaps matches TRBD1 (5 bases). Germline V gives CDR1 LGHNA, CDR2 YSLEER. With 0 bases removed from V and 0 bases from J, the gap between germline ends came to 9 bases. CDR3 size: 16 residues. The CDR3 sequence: CASSQEGVSSYNEQFF. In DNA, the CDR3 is TGCGCCAGCAGCCAAGAAGGGGTGAGCTCCTACAATGAGCAGTTCTTC.

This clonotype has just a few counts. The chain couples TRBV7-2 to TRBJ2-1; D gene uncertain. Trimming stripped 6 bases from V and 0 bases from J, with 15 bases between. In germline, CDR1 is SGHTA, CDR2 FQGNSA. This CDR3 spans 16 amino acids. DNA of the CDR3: TGTGCCAGCAGTTCCACCCGGGCCGACTCCTACAATGAGCAGTTCTTC. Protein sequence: CASSSTRADSYNEQFF.

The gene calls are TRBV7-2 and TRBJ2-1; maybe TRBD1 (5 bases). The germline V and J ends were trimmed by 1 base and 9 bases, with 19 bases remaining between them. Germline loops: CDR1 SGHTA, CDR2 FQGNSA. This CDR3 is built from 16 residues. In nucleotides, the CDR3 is TGTGCCAGCAGCTTAGAGGGCAGGGTGCAGAGGATTGAGCAGTTCTTC. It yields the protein CASSLEGRVQRIEQFF.

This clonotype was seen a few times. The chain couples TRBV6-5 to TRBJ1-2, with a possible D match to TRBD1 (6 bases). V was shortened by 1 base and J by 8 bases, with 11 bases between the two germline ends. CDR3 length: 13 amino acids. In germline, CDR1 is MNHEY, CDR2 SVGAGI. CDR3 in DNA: TGTGCCAGCAGTTACTTCGGGGGGCGAGGCTACACCTTC. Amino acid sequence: CASSYFGGRGYTF.

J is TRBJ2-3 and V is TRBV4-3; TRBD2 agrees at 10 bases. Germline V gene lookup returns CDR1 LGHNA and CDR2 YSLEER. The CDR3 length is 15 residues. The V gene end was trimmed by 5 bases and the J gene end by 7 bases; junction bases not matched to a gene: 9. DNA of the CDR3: TGCGCCAGCAGCTCTACTAGCGGGGTTTTGAATACGCAGTATTTT. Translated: CASSSTSGVLNTQYF.

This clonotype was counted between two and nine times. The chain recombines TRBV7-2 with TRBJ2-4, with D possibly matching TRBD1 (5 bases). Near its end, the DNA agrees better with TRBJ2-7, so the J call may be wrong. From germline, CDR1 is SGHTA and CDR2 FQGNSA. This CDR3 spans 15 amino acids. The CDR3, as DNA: TGTGCCAGCAGCTTAGCGTCAGACAGAAACGGCGAGCAGTACTTC. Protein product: CASSLASDRNGEQYF.

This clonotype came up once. CDR3 sequence (DNA): TGTGCCAGCAGCCAAGCTGGACAGGGCGAGTACCAAGAGACCCAGTACTTC. Its translation: CASSQAGQGEYQETQYF. The genes are TRBV3-1 and TRBJ2-5; TRBD1 agrees at 8 bases. Trimming removed 1 base from V and 0 bases from J; junction bases left unmatched: 7. Germline CDR1 and CDR2: LGHDT and YNNKEL (reference sequence). The length of the CDR3 is 17 residues.

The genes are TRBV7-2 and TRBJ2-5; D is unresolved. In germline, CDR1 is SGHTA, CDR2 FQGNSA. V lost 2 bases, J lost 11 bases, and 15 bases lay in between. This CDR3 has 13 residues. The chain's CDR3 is CASSLPGYNEQYF. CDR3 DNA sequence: TGTGCCAGCAGCTTACCAGGATACAATGAGCAGTACTTC.

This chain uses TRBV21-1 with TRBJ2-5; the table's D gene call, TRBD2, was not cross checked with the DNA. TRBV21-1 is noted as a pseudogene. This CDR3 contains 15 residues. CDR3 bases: TGTGCCAGCAGGAATAAAGGGCCGTACCAAGAGACCCAGTACTTC. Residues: CASRNKGPYQETQYF.

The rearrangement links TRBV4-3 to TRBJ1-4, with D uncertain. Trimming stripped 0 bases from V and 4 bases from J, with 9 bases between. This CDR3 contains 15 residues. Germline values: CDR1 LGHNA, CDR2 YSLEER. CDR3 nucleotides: TGCGCCAGCAGCCAAGAATCACAGATTAATGAAAAACTGTTTTTT. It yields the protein CASSQESQINEKLFF.

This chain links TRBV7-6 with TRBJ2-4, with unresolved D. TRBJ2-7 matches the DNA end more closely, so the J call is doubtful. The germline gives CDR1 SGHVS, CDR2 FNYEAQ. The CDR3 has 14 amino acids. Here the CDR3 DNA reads TGTGCCAGCAGCTTAGCGCCACGTTCTGGCGAGCAGTACTTC. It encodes CASSLAPRSGEQYF.

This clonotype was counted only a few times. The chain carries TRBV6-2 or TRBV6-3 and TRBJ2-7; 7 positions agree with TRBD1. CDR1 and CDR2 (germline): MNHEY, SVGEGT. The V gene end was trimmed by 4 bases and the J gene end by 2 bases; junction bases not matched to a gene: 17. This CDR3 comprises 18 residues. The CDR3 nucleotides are TGTGCCAGCAGTTTAGCCCCCCGCACAGGGGCTTCAGCCTACGAGCAGTACTTC. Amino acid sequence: CASSLAPRTGASAYEQYF.

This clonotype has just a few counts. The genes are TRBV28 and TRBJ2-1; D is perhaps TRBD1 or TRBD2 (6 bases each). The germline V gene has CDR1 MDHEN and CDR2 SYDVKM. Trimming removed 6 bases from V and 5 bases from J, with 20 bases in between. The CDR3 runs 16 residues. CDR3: CASSQRGGTKNNEQFF. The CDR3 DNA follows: TGTGCCAGCAGCCAGAGAGGGGGGACGAAGAACAATGAGCAGTTCTTC.

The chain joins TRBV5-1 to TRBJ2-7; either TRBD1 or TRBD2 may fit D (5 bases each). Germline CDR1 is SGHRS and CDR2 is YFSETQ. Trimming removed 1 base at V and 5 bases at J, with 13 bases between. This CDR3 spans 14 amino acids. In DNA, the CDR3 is TGCGCCAGCAGCTTGAGGCTGGGACGCCACGAGCAGTACTTC. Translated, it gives CASSLRLGRHEQYF.

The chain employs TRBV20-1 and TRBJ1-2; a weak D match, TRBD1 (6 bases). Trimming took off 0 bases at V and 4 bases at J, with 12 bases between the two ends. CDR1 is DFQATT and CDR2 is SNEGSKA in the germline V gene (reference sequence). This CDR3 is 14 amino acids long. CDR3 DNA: TGCAGTGCTAGAGAGACAGGAAAATTCTATGGCTACACCTTC. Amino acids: CSARETGKFYGYTF.

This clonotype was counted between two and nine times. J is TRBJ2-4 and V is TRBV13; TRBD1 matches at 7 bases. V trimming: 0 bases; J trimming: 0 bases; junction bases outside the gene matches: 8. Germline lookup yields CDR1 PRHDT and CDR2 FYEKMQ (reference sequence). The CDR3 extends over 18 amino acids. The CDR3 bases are TGTGCCAGCAGCTTAGGCAAGGGGGCCAGACTAGCCAAAAACATTCAGTACTTC. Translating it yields CASSLGKGARLAKNIQYF.

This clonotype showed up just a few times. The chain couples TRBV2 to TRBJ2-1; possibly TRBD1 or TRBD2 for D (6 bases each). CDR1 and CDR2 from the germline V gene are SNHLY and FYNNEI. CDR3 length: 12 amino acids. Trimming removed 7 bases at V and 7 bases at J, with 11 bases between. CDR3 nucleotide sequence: TGTGCCAGCACGTGGGGGGCGAATGAGCAGTTCTTC. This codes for CASTWGANEQFF. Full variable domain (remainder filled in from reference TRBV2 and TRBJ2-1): EPEVTQTPSHQVTQMGQEVILRCVPISNHLYFYWYRQILGQKVEFLVSFYNNEISEKSEIFDDQFSVERPDGSNFTLKIRSTKLEDSAMYFCASTWGANEQFFGPGTRLTVL.

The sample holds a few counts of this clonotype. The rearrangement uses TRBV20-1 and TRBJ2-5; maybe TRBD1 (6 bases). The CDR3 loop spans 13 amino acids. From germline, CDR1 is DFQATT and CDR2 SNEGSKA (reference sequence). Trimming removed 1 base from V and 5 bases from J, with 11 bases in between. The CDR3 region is CSARAGTLETQYF. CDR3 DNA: TGCAGTGCTAGAGCGGGGACACTGGAGACCCAGTACTTC.

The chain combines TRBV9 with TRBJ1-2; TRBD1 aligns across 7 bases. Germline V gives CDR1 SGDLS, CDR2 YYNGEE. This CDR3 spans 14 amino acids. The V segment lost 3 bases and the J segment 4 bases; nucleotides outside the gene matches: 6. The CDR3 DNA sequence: TGTGCCAGCAGCGAGGGACAGTCAACCTATGGCTACACCTTC. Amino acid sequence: CASSEGQSTYGYTF.

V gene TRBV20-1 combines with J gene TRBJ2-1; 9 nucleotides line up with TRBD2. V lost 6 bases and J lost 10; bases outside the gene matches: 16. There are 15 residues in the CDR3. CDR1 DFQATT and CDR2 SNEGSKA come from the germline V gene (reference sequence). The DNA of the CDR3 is TGCAGTGCCCGCCGGACCACCGGGACTAGCCCCGAGCAGTTCTTC. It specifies CSARRTTGTSPEQFF.

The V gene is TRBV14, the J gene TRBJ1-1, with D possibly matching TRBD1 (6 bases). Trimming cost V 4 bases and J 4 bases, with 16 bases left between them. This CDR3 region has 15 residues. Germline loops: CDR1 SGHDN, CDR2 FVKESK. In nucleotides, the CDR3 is TGTGCCAGCAGCCCAATCGGGGGGCGGGTCACTGAAGCTTTCTTT. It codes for CASSPIGGRVTEAFF.

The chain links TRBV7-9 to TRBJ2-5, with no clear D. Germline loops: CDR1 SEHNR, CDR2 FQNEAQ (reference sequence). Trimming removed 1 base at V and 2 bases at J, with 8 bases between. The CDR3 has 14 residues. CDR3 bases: TGTGCCAGCAGCTTAGATATCGAACAAGAGACCCAGTACTTC. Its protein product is CASSLDIEQETQYF.

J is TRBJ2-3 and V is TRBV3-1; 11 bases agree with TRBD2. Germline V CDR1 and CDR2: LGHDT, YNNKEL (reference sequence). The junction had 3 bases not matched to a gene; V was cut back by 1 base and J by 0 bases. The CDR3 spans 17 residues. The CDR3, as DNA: TGTGCCAGCAGCCAAGCTCTAGCGGGGGGTAGCACAGATACGCAGTATTTT. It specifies CASSQALAGGSTDTQYF.

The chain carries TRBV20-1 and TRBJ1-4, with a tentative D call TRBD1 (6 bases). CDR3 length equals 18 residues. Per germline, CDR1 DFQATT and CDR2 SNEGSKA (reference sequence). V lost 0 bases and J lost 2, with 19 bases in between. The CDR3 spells CSAREPPRGASTNEKLFF. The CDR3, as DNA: TGCAGTGCTAGAGAACCCCCTCGGGGGGCGTCGACTAATGAAAAACTGTTTTTT.

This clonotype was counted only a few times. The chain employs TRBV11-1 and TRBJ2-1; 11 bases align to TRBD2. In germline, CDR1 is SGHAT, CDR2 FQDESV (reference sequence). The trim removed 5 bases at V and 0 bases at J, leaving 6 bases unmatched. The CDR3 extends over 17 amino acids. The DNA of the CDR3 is TGTGCCAGCAGCGCCGTTCTAGCGGGGGGCTCCTACAATGAGCAGTTCTTC. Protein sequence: CASSAVLAGGSYNEQFF.

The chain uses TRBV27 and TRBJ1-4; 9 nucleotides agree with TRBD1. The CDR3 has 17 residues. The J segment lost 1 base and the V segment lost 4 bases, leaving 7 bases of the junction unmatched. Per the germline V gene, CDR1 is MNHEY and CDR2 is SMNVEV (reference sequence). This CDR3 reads CASSSSGTGITNEKLFF. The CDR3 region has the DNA TGTGCCAGCAGTTCCTCCGGGACAGGGATAACTAATGAAAAACTGTTTTTT.